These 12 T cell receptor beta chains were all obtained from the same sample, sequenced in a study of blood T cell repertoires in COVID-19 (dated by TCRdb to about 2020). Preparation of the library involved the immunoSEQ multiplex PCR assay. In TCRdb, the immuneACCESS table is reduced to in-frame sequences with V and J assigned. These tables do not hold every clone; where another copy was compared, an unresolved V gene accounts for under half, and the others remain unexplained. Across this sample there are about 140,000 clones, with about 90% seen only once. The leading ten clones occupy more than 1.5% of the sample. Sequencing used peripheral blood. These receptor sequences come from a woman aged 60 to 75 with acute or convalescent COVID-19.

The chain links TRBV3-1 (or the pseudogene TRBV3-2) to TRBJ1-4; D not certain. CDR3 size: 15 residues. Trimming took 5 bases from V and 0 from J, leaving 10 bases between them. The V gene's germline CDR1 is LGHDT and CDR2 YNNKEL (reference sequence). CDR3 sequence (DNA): TGTGCCAGCAGCTTCGACACCTCAACTAATGAAAAACTGTTTTTT. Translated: CASSFDTSTNEKLFF.

The CDR3 loop reads CASSRQQGQETQYF. The CDR3 DNA reads TGCGCCAGCAGCCGCCAACAGGGGCAAGAGACCCAGTACTTC. The V call is TRBV4-3, the J call TRBJ2-5; 7 bases map to TRBD1. J gave up 2 bases and V 4 bases, and 4 bases lay outside the gene matches. CDR3 size: 14 residues. Germline values: CDR1 LGHNA, CDR2 YSLEER.

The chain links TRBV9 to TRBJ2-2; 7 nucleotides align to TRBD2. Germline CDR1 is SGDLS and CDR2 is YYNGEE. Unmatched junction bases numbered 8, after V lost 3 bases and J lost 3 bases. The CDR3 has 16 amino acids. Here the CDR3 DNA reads TGTGCCAGCAGCGCCCCTGGGGCGGGGGACACCGGGGAGCTGTTTTTT. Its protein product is CASSAPGAGDTGELFF.

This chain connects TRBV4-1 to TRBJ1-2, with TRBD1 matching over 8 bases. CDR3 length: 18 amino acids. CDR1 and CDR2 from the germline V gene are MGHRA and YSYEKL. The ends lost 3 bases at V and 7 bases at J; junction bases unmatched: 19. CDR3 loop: CASSQGTTGARPLGGYTF. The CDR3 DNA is TGCGCCAGCAGCCAGGGAACGACAGGGGCCCGACCCCTTGGTGGCTACACCTTC.

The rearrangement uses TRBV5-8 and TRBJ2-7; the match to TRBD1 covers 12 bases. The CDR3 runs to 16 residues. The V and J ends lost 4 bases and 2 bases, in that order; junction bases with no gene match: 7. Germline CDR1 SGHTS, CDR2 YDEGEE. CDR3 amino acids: CASSTGTGGYTYEQYF. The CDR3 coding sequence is TGTGCCAGCAGCACCGGGACAGGGGGCTATACCTACGAGCAGTACTTC.

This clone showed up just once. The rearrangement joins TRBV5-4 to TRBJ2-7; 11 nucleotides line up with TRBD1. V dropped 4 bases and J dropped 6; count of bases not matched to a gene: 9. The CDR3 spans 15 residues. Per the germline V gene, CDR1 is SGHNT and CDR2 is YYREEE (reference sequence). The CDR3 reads CASSHPDRGRGEQYF. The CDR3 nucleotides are TGTGCCAGCAGCCATCCGGACAGGGGGCGCGGCGAGCAGTACTTC.

The CDR3 spells CASGNLGNNYGYTF. The CDR3 DNA follows: TGTGCCAGCGGTAACCTCGGGAATAACTATGGCTACACCTTC. The J gene is TRBJ1-2, the V gene TRBV28; no definite D call. Trimming pared 8 bases from V and 1 base from J, leaving 14 bases between. The CDR3 loop spans 14 amino acids. Germline V gives CDR1 MDHEN, CDR2 SYDVKM.

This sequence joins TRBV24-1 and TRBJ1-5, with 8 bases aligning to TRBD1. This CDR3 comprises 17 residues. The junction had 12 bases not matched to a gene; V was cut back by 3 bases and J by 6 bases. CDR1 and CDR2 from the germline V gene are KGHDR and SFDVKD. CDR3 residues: CATSDPGQGGGGQPQHF. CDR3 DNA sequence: TGTGCCACCAGTGATCCCGGACAGGGAGGAGGAGGTCAGCCCCAGCATTTT.

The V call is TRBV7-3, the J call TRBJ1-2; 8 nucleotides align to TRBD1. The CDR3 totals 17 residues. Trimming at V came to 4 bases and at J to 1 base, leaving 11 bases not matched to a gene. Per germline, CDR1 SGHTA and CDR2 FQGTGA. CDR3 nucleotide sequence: TGTGCCAGCAGCTCCTCCGGGACAGGCCCGGATAACTATGGCTACACCTTC. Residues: CASSSSGTGPDNYGYTF.

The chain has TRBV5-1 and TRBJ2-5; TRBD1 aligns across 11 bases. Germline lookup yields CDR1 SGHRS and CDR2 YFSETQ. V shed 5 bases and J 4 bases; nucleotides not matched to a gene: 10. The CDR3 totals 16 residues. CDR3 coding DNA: TGCGCCAGCAGTCTCGGACAGGGGGCGGGGGCAGAGACCCAGTACTTC. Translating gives CASSLGQGAGAETQYF.

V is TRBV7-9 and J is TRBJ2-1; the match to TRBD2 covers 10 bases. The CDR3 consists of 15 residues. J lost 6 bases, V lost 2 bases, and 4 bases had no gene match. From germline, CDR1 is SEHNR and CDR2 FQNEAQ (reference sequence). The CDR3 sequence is CASSLQRGGPNEQFF. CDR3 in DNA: TGTGCCAGCAGCTTACAGCGGGGGGGCCCCAATGAGCAGTTCTTC.

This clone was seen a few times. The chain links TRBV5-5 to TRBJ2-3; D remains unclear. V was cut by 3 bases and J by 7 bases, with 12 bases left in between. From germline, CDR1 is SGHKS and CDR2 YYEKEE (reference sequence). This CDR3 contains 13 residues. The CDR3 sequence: CASSSPEANTQYF. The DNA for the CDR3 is TGTGCCAGCAGCTCCCCAGAGGCTAATACGCAGTATTTT.